The 25 T cell receptor beta chains given below trace back to one sample, sequenced in a study of glioma-infiltrating T cells after dendritic cell vaccination. TCRdb's table, derived via immunoSEQ multiplex PCR, lists solely in-frame clones and lacks some. Found here are 91,000 or so clones, approximately 80% of them singletons; the top ten hold roughly 5.5%. Documented time point: after dendritic cell vaccination, including at tumor progression/relapse. The specimen comprised blood, sampled after dendritic cell vaccination. These receptors all stem from a human donor with glioblastoma.

This chain joins TRBV19 and TRBJ2-3; 14 nucleotides agree with TRBD2. CDR3 size: 15 residues. V dropped 6 bases and J dropped 6; count of bases not matched to a gene: 5. Germline lookup yields CDR1 LNHDA and CDR2 SQIVND (reference sequence). CDR3: CASSLTSGRVDTQYF. The CDR3, as DNA: TGTGCCAGTAGCCTGACTAGCGGGAGGGTGGATACGCAGTATTTT.

This chain joins TRBV27 and TRBJ1-2; 8 bases align to TRBD1. Trimming at V came to 1 base and at J to 0 bases, leaving 4 bases not matched to a gene. This CDR3 contains 16 residues. Germline-derived CDR1 and CDR2 are MNHEY and SMNVEV (reference sequence). Written as DNA, the CDR3 is TGTGCCAGCAGTTTATACAGGGGGGTATCTAACTATGGCTACACCTTC. It yields the protein CASSLYRGVSNYGYTF.

The chain has TRBV7-9 and TRBJ2-1; D gene uncertain. The germline CDR1 and CDR2 sequences are SEHNR and FQNEAQ (reference sequence). V lost 0 bases to trimming and J lost 4 bases, with 7 bases between them. CDR3 length equals 14 residues. Here the CDR3 reads CASSLAGRYNEQFF. For the CDR3, the DNA is TGTGCCAGCAGCTTAGCGGGCAGGTACAATGAGCAGTTCTTC.

The genes are TRBV6-5 and TRBJ2-7; a weak D match, TRBD2 (5 bases). Germline CDR1 reads MNHEY; CDR2 reads SVGAGI. The CDR3 length is 15 residues. Trimming shortened V by 5 bases and J by 0 bases, and 14 bases separated the two germline ends. CDR3 bases: TGTGCCAGCAGTCGAGGACTGCTCAGCTCCTACGAGCAGTACTTC. Protein: CASSRGLLSSYEQYF.

The chain has TRBV18 and TRBJ2-7, with a possible D match to TRBD2 (6 bases). V lost 3 bases and J 1 base, leaving 13 bases between the germline ends. Germline V gene lookup returns CDR1 KGHSH and CDR2 LQKENI. This CDR3 comprises 15 residues. Written as DNA, the CDR3 is TGTGCCAGCTCACCCGGCGGGGCCCGATCCTACGAGCAGTACTTC. Translating gives CASSPGGARSYEQYF.

The rearrangement uses TRBV30 and TRBJ1-2, with D possibly being TRBD1 (5 bases). Germline CDR1 is GTSNPN and CDR2 is SVGIG (reference sequence). CDR3 length: 11 amino acids. CDR3 in DNA: TGTGCGATACAGGTGTACTATGGCTACACCTTC. Its protein is CAIQVYYGYTF.

The chain carries TRBV28 and TRBJ2-7; 9 bases agree with TRBD2. V lost 5 bases, J lost 4 bases, and 9 bases stayed unmatched. The CDR3 totals 15 residues. Germline V gives CDR1 MDHEN, CDR2 SYDVKM. CDR3 amino acids: CASSAHSGRLYEQYF. The DNA of the CDR3 is TGTGCCAGCAGTGCACATAGCGGGAGACTATACGAGCAGTACTTC.

This chain links TRBV9 with TRBJ2-7, with 9 positions matching TRBD1. The CDR3 runs 15 residues. With 4 bases clipped from V and 5 bases from J, the junction kept 10 bases outside the gene matches. CDR1 is SGDLS and CDR2 is YYNGEE in the germline V gene. The CDR3 region is CASSYDGQGNHEQYF. CDR3 nucleotides: TGTGCCAGCAGCTACGATGGACAGGGGAACCACGAGCAGTACTTC.

V gene TRBV19 combines with J gene TRBJ1-2, with no clear D. This CDR3 has 15 amino acids. V was trimmed by 3 bases and J by 4 bases, leaving 15 bases between them. Germline loops: CDR1 LNHDA, CDR2 SQIVND (reference sequence). In DNA, the CDR3 is TGTGCCAGTAGTATTCGCCGAGAGGAAACCTATGGCTACACCTTC. It codes for CASSIRREETYGYTF.

J is TRBJ1-2 and V is TRBV5-8; 9 bases are shared with TRBD1. V shed 5 bases, J shed 3 bases, and the junction held 8 bases outside the gene matches. The CDR3 is 15 amino acids. Germline V gene data show CDR1 as SGHTS and CDR2 as YDEGEE. For the CDR3, the DNA is TGTGCCAGCAGATTGACAGGGGGGGTTTACTATGGCTACACCTTC. Its translation is CASRLTGGVYYGYTF.

This chain connects TRBV11-1 to TRBJ1-1; a weak D match, TRBD1 (5 bases). Between the trimmed V and J ends, which lost 5 bases and 6 bases, there was a span of 19 bases. Looked up from germline, CDR1 is SGHAT and CDR2 is FQDESV (reference sequence). This CDR3 region has 15 residues. DNA for the CDR3: TGTGCCAGCAGCCCCAAACAGGCGTGGGAGGCTGAAGCTTTCTTT. Amino acids: CASSPKQAWEAEAFF.

The V and J genes are TRBV5-1 and TRBJ2-7; 13 nucleotides line up with TRBD2. The germline V gene encodes CDR1 SGHRS and CDR2 YFSETQ. V lost 4 bases and J lost 7; bases outside the gene matches: 17. The CDR3 loop spans 18 amino acids. The CDR3 nucleotides are TGCGCCAGCAGCCTCTGGCCCCTCACTAGCGGGGGGGTTTTGGAGCAGTACTTC. Protein product: CASSLWPLTSGGVLEQYF.

The rearrangement joins TRBV19 to TRBJ2-1, with 8 nucleotides matching TRBD1. Losses at the gene ends were 1 base for V and 4 bases for J; bases not matched to a gene: 3. The CDR3 sequence is 15 residues long. Germline loops: CDR1 LNHDA, CDR2 SQIVND (reference sequence). The CDR3 DNA sequence: TGTGCCAGTAGTATAGGCTGGACAGGGTACAATGAGCAGTTCTTC. This encodes CASSIGWTGYNEQFF.

The V call is TRBV4-2, the J call TRBJ2-1; 13 bases line up with TRBD2. V shed 3 bases and J 10 bases; nucleotides not matched to a gene: 12. Per the germline V gene, CDR1 is LGHNA and CDR2 is YNFKEQ. The CDR3 has 17 amino acids. The CDR3 DNA follows: TGTGCCAGCAGCCAGTTATCCCCGGGACTAGCGGGAAACGAGCAGTTCTTC. It specifies CASSQLSPGLAGNEQFF.

The CDR3 sequence is CASSHRGGRALVGELFF. The CDR3 DNA reads TGTGCCAGTAGTCACCGGGGCGGGAGGGCCTTGGTCGGGGAGCTGTTTTTT. The chain couples TRBV19 to TRBJ2-2; 9 nucleotides agree with TRBD2. CDR3 length equals 17 residues. V lost 5 bases to trimming and J lost 7 bases; unmatched junction nucleotides: 14. CDR1 is LNHDA, CDR2 SQIVND, per germline (reference sequence).

This sequence joins TRBV10-3 and TRBJ1-1; D call uncertain. The CDR3 extends over 14 amino acids. Trimming took off 8 bases at V and 1 base at J, with 14 bases between the two ends. Germline CDR1 and CDR2: ENHRY and SYGVKD. The CDR3 region is CAICPREGNTEAFF. CDR3 DNA: TGTGCCATCTGCCCTAGGGAGGGGAACACTGAAGCTTTCTTT.

There are a few counts of this clone. The chain has TRBV2 and TRBJ1-2, with D possibly TRBD1 on 5 matching bases. CDR3 length: 13 amino acids. V dropped 11 bases and J dropped 2 bases, with 15 bases sitting between them. Per germline, CDR1 SNHLY and CDR2 FYNNEI. CDR3 amino acids: CASSREMNYGYTF. The CDR3 nucleotides are TGTGCCTCATCCAGGGAAATGAACTATGGCTACACCTTC.

The chain uses TRBV6-6 and TRBJ1-1; D unclear. The CDR3 extends over 16 amino acids. Germline CDR1 is MNHNY and CDR2 is SVGAGI (reference sequence). The V end lost 5 bases, the J end lost 0 bases, and 16 bases lay between the germline ends. Written as DNA, the CDR3 is TGTGCCAGCAGTCCCCCTAGGAATATTGTGAACACTGAAGCTTTCTTT. Translating gives CASSPPRNIVNTEAFF.

This chain uses TRBV7-8 with TRBJ1-6; TRBD1 might be the D (5 bases). V dropped 5 bases and J dropped 8 bases, with 13 bases sitting between them. The germline V gene encodes CDR1 SGHVS and CDR2 FQNEAQ. The CDR3 is made up of 14 amino acids. CDR3 loop: CASSLGLGHSPLHF. DNA for the CDR3: TGTGCCAGCAGCCTGGGACTGGGCCATTCACCCCTCCACTTT.

The CDR3, as DNA: TGTGCCAGCAGCGTTAGCGGAGCCAAAAACATTCAGTACTTC. Its protein is CASSVSGAKNIQYF. The chain employs TRBV9 and TRBJ2-4, with a possible D match to TRBD2 (6 bases). Germline V lookup: CDR1 SGDLS, CDR2 YYNGEE. Trimming cost V 2 bases and J 0 bases, with 6 bases left between them. The CDR3 is 14 residues long.

This chain uses TRBV1 with TRBJ1-1; TRBD1 was called by the table and not checked on the DNA. TRBV1 is classified as a pseudogene. This CDR3 is 15 amino acids long. CDR3 DNA sequence: TGCACCAGCAGCCAGGGACAGGGGGCATACACTGAAGCTTTCTTT. Encoded protein: CTSSQGQGAYTEAFF.

This sequence joins TRBV2 and TRBJ2-7; 10 positions agree with TRBD2. The CDR3 length is 15 residues. Germline V gives CDR1 SNHLY, CDR2 FYNNEI. J was trimmed by 7 bases and V by 2 bases; bases with no gene match: 8. This chain's CDR3 is CASSEILAGRWEQYF. CDR3 nucleotides: TGTGCCAGCAGTGAAATACTAGCGGGACGATGGGAGCAGTACTTC.

This sequence joins TRBV27 and TRBJ2-7, with 7 bases that match TRBD2. The germline gives CDR1 MNHEY, CDR2 SMNVEV (reference sequence). V was pared by 8 bases and J by 0 bases, with 13 bases of the junction left unmatched. This CDR3 has 16 amino acids. The CDR3: CASGRAWAGVSYEQYF. The DNA of the CDR3 is TGTGCCAGCGGGCGGGCCTGGGCGGGAGTCTCCTACGAGCAGTACTTC.

The V call is TRBV11-2, the J call TRBJ1-6; D is uncertain. The ends were cut back, 2 bases at V and 4 bases at J, with 6 bases in the middle. This CDR3 has 14 amino acids. Germline V gene lookup returns CDR1 SGHAT and CDR2 FQNNGV. CDR3 sequence (DNA): TGTGCCAGCAGCTTACAGGCTTATAATTCACCCCTCCACTTT. This translates into CASSLQAYNSPLHF.

This clone was seen once. CDR3 residues: CASRRGRGLSYEQYF. The CDR3 nucleotides read TGTGCCAGCCGTAGGGGCAGGGGGCTTTCCTACGAGCAGTACTTC. The genes are TRBV27 and TRBJ2-7; 8 bases line up with TRBD1. The CDR3 contains 15 residues. Germline-derived CDR1 and CDR2 are MNHEY and SMNVEV (reference sequence). The V and J ends lost 8 bases and 1 base, in that order; junction bases with no gene match: 10.